The subject of this entry is one T cell receptor (beta chain). Its antigen is unknown. Following RNA extraction, reverse transcription yielded cDNA that acted as the sequencing template. The table came from immunoSEQ multiplex PCR; TCRdb's copy has only in-frame clones and leaves some out. The table has about 210,000 clones, 55% to 70% seen once; the top ten hold about 4.2%. This CDR3 has 11 residues. The germline V gene encodes CDR1 GTSNPN and CDR2 SVGIG (reference sequence). The germline V and J ends were trimmed by 2 bases and 5 bases, with 6 bases remaining between them. This sample's treatment: oral pan-JAK inhibitor, 5-10 mg twice daily. These data come from a study of CD8+ T cells in alopecia areata. In the study overall: Treatment comprised oral tofacitinib, 5 to 10 mg twice daily, in treated patients. Study-level results: A large proportion of expanded lesional clones were detected persisting in scalp and blood during tofacitinib.

This TCR was sampled from a human donor with alopecia areata. This rearrangement joins TRBV30 to TRBJ1-2; D call uncertain. The source material was CD4+ T cells sorted from blood, sampled at week 4, from a patient treated with tofacitinib. The DNA for the CDR3 is TGTGCCTGGAGTCTTCGGTATGGCTACACCTTC. This gives the protein CAWSLRYGYTF.